The clone carrying this T cell receptor (beta chain) has a handful of counts. Its cognate antigen is unknown. Germline V lookup: CDR1 SNHLY, CDR2 FYNNEI. The germline V and J ends were trimmed by 3 bases and 3 bases, with 9 bases remaining between them. There are 13 residues in the CDR3. This specimen comes from a study of blood T cells in healthy people across ages. Study observations and caveats: Long-lived donors carried more naive CD4+ cells and greater diversity than aged donors. In the absence of known donor CMV status, changes in expanded clonotypes were possibly confounded. Samples with more naive T cells showed higher observed beta diversity.

PCR was performed a second time for about 7 to 11 cycles using a sample-barcoded 5' primer and a J-beta primer mix. Through a template-switch adaptor with 12 random nucleotides, each cDNA molecule received a tag. Each CDR3 protein is one row after TCRdb ran MiXCR on the 5' RACE reads. The sample consists of approximately 1,000,000 distinct CDR3 sequences, 30% to 40% of them appearing once. Sequenced input: blood. This receptor was identified in a man between 18 and 29 years old in good health. The chain employs TRBV2 and TRBJ2-7; TRBD2 might be the D (5 bases). The CDR3 sequence: CASSEEASYEQYF. The CDR3 nucleotides are TGTGCCAGCAGTGAGGAGGCCAGCTACGAGCAGTACTTC.